A single sample gave rise to the 20 T cell receptor beta chains below, sequenced in a study of CD8+ T cells in alopecia areata. Extracted RNA was reverse transcribed, and the resulting cDNA served as sequencing template. Profiling relied on immunoSEQ multiplex PCR, and the TCRdb table lists in-frame clones only, not all of them. The data hold over 100,000 clones, with around 56% observed a single time. Treatment here: oral pan-JAK inhibitor, 5-10 mg twice daily. Sequences were derived from CD4+ T cells sorted from blood, sampled at week 4, from a patient treated with tofacitinib. Every receptor here comes from a human donor with alopecia areata.

A few counts support this clone. The chain couples TRBV7-2 to TRBJ1-1; possibly TRBD1 for D (5 bases). CDR1 SGHTA and CDR2 FQGNSA come from the germline V gene. With 5 bases removed from V and 8 bases from J, the gap between germline ends came to 18 bases. The CDR3 runs to 14 residues. The DNA for the CDR3 is TGTGCCAGCAGCACCGGGACCGTTACCGACGAAGCTTTCTTT. Translating gives CASSTGTVTDEAFF.

This chain uses TRBV6-1 with TRBJ1-1; 9 bases map to TRBD1. J gave up 4 bases and V 6 bases, and 6 bases lay outside the gene matches. CDR3 length: 14 residues. Germline values: CDR1 MNHNS, CDR2 SASEGT. Written as DNA, the CDR3 is TGTGCCAGCAGGAGGACAGGGGATAGCACTGAAGCTTTCTTT. Protein sequence: CASRRTGDSTEAFF.

The sample holds a few counts of this clone. The chain uses TRBV2 and TRBJ2-2; either TRBD1 or TRBD2 may supply D (5 bases each). From germline, CDR1 is SNHLY and CDR2 FYNNEI. V lost 8 bases and J 0 bases, leaving 22 bases between the germline ends. The CDR3 is made up of 18 amino acids. CDR3 amino acids: CASQGERFKFANTGELFF. The DNA of the CDR3 is TGTGCCAGCCAAGGGGAGCGCTTTAAGTTCGCGAACACCGGGGAGCTGTTTTTT.

The chain couples TRBV6-5 to TRBJ2-7, with D perhaps given as TRBD1 or TRBD2 (5 bases each). V was pared by 6 bases and J by 7 bases, with 16 bases between. Germline lookup yields CDR1 MNHEY and CDR2 SVGAGI. The CDR3 totals 13 residues. CDR3 in DNA: TGTGCCAGCAGGAGCGGTACCTCAGGGGAGCAGTACTTC. Translating gives CASRSGTSGEQYF.

The V call is TRBV6-5, the J call TRBJ2-6; possibly TRBD1 for D (5 bases). Germline V gene data show CDR1 as MNHEY and CDR2 as SVGAGI. Trimming stripped 2 bases from V and 1 base from J, with 6 bases between. The CDR3 sequence is 15 residues long. CDR3 DNA: TGTGCCAGCAGTTACGCAGGGTCTGGGGCCAACGTCCTGACTTTC. The encoded protein is CASSYAGSGANVLTF.

The chain employs TRBV10-3 and TRBJ2-5, with D perhaps matching TRBD2 (6 bases). The CDR3 is 13 residues long. The germline V and J ends were trimmed by 6 bases and 0 bases, with 8 bases remaining between them. Germline-derived CDR1 and CDR2 are ENHRY and SYGVKD. CDR3 loop: CAIRERDQETQYF. CDR3 DNA sequence: TGTGCCATCAGAGAGCGGGACCAAGAGACCCAGTACTTC.

Comment on this clone: The sample holds other DNA sequences that translate to the same CDR3. This rearrangement joins TRBV29-1 to TRBJ2-1, with 13 bases lining up with TRBD2. This CDR3 has 13 residues. V shed 6 bases and J 10 bases; nucleotides not matched to a gene: 6. The germline V gene encodes CDR1 SQVTM and CDR2 ANQGSEA. The CDR3 is CSVGLAGDGEQFF. CDR3 sequence (DNA): TGCAGCGTAGGACTAGCGGGAGACGGGGAGCAGTTCTTC.

The rearrangement links TRBV30 to TRBJ2-5; possible D gene TRBD2, 6 bases. CDR1 GTSNPN and CDR2 SVGIG come from the germline V gene (reference sequence). V lost 0 bases and J 4 bases, leaving 12 bases between the germline ends. The CDR3 is 14 amino acids. CDR3 DNA sequence: TGTGCCTGGAGTGTACGGAGGGGCTCAGAGACCCAGTACTTC. Translation: CAWSVRRGSETQYF.

CDR3 protein: CAWTTQGTGELFF. In DNA, the CDR3 is TGTGCCTGGACCACCCAGGGTACCGGGGAGCTGTTTTTT. The chain recombines TRBV30 with TRBJ2-2, with D possibly TRBD1 on 5 matching bases. The CDR3 sequence is 13 residues long. With 4 bases removed from V and 5 bases from J, the gap between germline ends came to 11 bases. Germline V gene data show CDR1 as GTSNPN and CDR2 as SVGIG (reference sequence).

This chain joins TRBV9 and TRBJ2-2; the D is unclear. This CDR3 is built from 15 residues. Germline CDR1 reads SGDLS; CDR2 reads YYNGEE. V gave up 7 bases and J gave up 1 base, with 14 bases separating them. CDR3 amino acids: CASQRGWLNTGELFF. The CDR3 nucleotides read TGTGCCAGCCAAAGAGGTTGGCTGAACACCGGGGAGCTGTTTTTT.

There are a few counts of this clone. CDR3 amino acids: CSVTWGHRRYF. The CDR3 DNA sequence: TGCAGCGTTACGTGGGGACATCGAAGGTATTTT. The chain combines TRBV29-1 with TRBJ2-3; the D gene is possibly TRBD1 (6 bases). Germline V lookup: CDR1 SQVTM, CDR2 ANQGSEA. V gave up 5 bases and J gave up 14 bases, with 17 bases separating them. This CDR3 is built from 11 residues.

This chain connects TRBV30 to TRBJ1-4; no clear D. Germline V lookup: CDR1 GTSNPN, CDR2 SVGIG (reference sequence). Trimming left V 0 bases short and J 10 bases short, with 9 bases between. The CDR3 is 12 residues long. The CDR3 reads CAWSVFDGKLFF. The CDR3 region has the DNA TGTGCCTGGAGTGTATTTGACGGAAAACTGTTTTTT. Looking up the rest from reference TRBV30 and TRBJ1-4 gives the full variable domain: SQTIHQWPATLVQPVGSPLSLECTVEGTSNPNLYWYRQAAGRGLQLLFYSVGIGQISSEVPQNLSASRPQDRQFILSSKKLLLSDSGFYLCAWSVFDGKLFFGSGTQLSVL.

The chain couples TRBV7-2 to TRBJ1-6; 7 bases agree with TRBD1. The CDR3 contains 17 residues. Germline V gene lookup returns CDR1 SGHTA and CDR2 FQGNSA. Trimming cost V 3 bases and J 7 bases; bases outside gene matches: 12. CDR3 amino acids: CASSFPKGATRNSPLHF. The CDR3 nucleotides read TGTGCCAGCAGCTTCCCCAAGGGGGCGACCAGGAATTCACCCCTCCACTTT.

V is TRBV7-3 and J is TRBJ2-1; weak D call: TRBD1 (5 bases). The CDR3 has 11 amino acids. Germline V gene lookup returns CDR1 SGHTA and CDR2 FQGTGA. The V end lost 2 bases, the J end lost 10 bases, and 6 bases lay between the germline ends. CDR3 DNA sequence: TGTGCCAGCAGCTTAGACAGAGAGCAGTTCTTC. Amino acids: CASSLDREQFF. Full variable domain (outside the CDR3, taken from reference TRBV7-3 and TRBJ2-1): GAGVSQTPSNKVTEKGKYVELRCDPISGHTALYWYRQSLGQGPEFLIYFQGTGAADDSGLPNDRFFAVRPEGSVSTLKIQRTERGDSAVYLCASSLDREQFFGPGTRLTVL.

The CDR3, as DNA: TGTGCCAGCAGTTTAGGATTCGAGAATACTGAAGCTTTCTTT. Protein product: CASSLGFENTEAFF. This rearrangement joins TRBV27 to TRBJ1-1; D is unresolved. The germline gives CDR1 MNHEY, CDR2 SMNVEV (reference sequence). The CDR3 sequence is 14 residues long. Trimming took off 2 bases at V and 5 bases at J, with 12 bases between the two ends.

A few counts support this clone. The chain has TRBV29-1 and TRBJ2-3; TRBD1 aligns across 9 bases. The CDR3 totals 15 residues. The V segment lost 3 bases and the J segment 1 base; nucleotides outside the gene matches: 5. CDR1 is SQVTM and CDR2 is ANQGSEA in the germline V gene. CDR3 DNA: TGCAGCGTTGACACAGGGGGCACCGGCACAGATACGCAGTATTTT. As protein: CSVDTGGTGTDTQYF.

The V gene is TRBV7-8, the J gene TRBJ2-2; D is unresolved. Trimming shortened V by 6 bases and J by 4 bases, and 12 bases separated the two germline ends. This CDR3 spans 14 amino acids. CDR1 is SGHVS and CDR2 is FQNEAQ in the germline V gene. The CDR3 is CASRYLLSTGELFF. The CDR3 DNA sequence: TGTGCCAGCAGGTACCTACTTTCCACCGGGGAGCTGTTTTTT.

The sample holds a few counts of this clone. The V gene is TRBV30, the J gene TRBJ1-1, with TRBD1 matching 7 bases. After removal of 3 bases from V and 5 bases from J, the junction contained 3 bases not matched to a gene. The CDR3 spans 12 residues. Germline V gene lookup returns CDR1 GTSNPN and CDR2 SVGIG (reference sequence). In nucleotides, the CDR3 is TGTGCCTGGAGAGGGGGCCAGACTGAAGCTTTCTTT. It encodes CAWRGGQTEAFF.

This clone turned up a few times. The gene calls are TRBV29-1 and TRBJ2-3, with a tentative D call TRBD2 (6 bases). Germline V lookup: CDR1 SQVTM, CDR2 ANQGSEA. The CDR3 is made up of 13 amino acids. DNA of the CDR3: TGCAGTAGCGCGGGACGGGACACAGATACGCAGTATTTT. Protein sequence: CSSAGRDTDTQYF.

This clone was counted a few times. An end of the junction does not agree with germline; a read error may underlie this. The chain carries TRBV7-7 and TRBJ2-5, with 9 bases lining up with TRBD1. The CDR3 runs to 14 residues. Germline V gene sequence: CDR1 SSHAT, CDR2 FNYEAQ (reference sequence). In DNA form, the CDR3 reads TGTGCTAGCAGCCCGGGACAGGGCCCAGAGACCCAGTACTTC. This codes for CASSPGQGPETQYF.